The 25 T cell receptor beta chains below were found in one sample sequenced in a study of blood T cell repertoires in COVID-19. Sequencing was performed with immunoSEQ multiplex PCR; in TCRdb, only in-frame clones are kept and a portion is missing. The sample contains roughly 340,000 clones, around nine tenths of which appear only once. Sequencing used peripheral blood. These TCRs come from a woman under 30 who had recovered from COVID-19.

This clone was counted between two and nine times. V is TRBV6-5 and J is TRBJ1-5; D call uncertain. The CDR3 extends over 11 amino acids. V lost 7 bases and J lost 3, with 4 bases in between. Per germline, CDR1 MNHEY and CDR2 SVGAGI. The CDR3 is CASTLNQPQHF. The CDR3 nucleotides read TGTGCCAGCACCCTCAATCAGCCCCAGCATTTT.

The chain joins TRBV5-1 to TRBJ2-5, with TRBD2 matching over 9 bases. The germline V gene has CDR1 SGHRS and CDR2 YFSETQ. The trim removed 4 bases at V and 5 bases at J, leaving 12 bases unmatched. CDR3 length equals 16 residues. The CDR3 sequence is CASSPISGLAGETQYF. CDR3 in DNA: TGCGCCAGCAGCCCAATTTCGGGACTAGCTGGGGAGACCCAGTACTTC.

This clone was counted once. V and J are TRBV11-2 and TRBJ2-5; no clear D. CDR1 is SGHAT and CDR2 is FQNNGV in the germline V gene. This CDR3 is 14 amino acids long. With 3 bases removed from V and 1 base from J, the gap between germline ends came to 9 bases. The CDR3 reads CASSLRLTQETQYF. The CDR3 nucleotides are TGTGCCAGCAGCTTGCGACTCACCCAAGAGACCCAGTACTTC.

The V and J genes are TRBV29-1 and TRBJ1-2, with 12 bases matching TRBD1. Germline loops: CDR1 SQVTM, CDR2 ANQGSEA. CDR3 size: 19 residues. Trimming cost V 7 bases and J 8 bases; bases outside gene matches: 26. CDR3 bases: TGCAGCGCCCGCTATGAGCCCTCGTCCCGGGACAGGGGGCAGTGGGGCTACACCTTC. Protein: CSARYEPSSRDRGQWGYTF.

This clone was observed a few times. This sequence joins TRBV15 and TRBJ2-2; 11 bases fit TRBD2. Per the germline V gene, CDR1 is LNHNV and CDR2 is YYDKDF (reference sequence). The CDR3 extends over 18 amino acids. Trimming took 4 bases from V and 1 from J; bases not matched to a gene: 8. The CDR3 reads CATSTFRTSGQNTGELFF. CDR3 nucleotide sequence: TGTGCCACCAGCACATTTAGGACTAGCGGGCAGAACACCGGGGAGCTGTTTTTT.

The chain is built from TRBV30 and TRBJ2-2; TRBD1 agrees at 11 bases. V was pared by 6 bases and J by 7 bases, with 10 bases of the junction left unmatched. Germline loops: CDR1 GTSNPN, CDR2 SVGIG (reference sequence). The CDR3 is 15 amino acids. The CDR3 nucleotides are TGTGCCTGCTCCGGACAGGGGGCATTGGTCGGGGAGCTGTTTTTT. The encoded protein is CACSGQGALVGELFF.

This clone was detected only once. The chain couples TRBV7-9 to TRBJ2-1, with 11 bases matching TRBD2. This CDR3 region has 17 residues. J lost 8 bases, V lost 5 bases, and 14 bases had no gene match. Germline-derived CDR1 and CDR2 are SEHNR and FQNEAQ (reference sequence). CDR3 sequence: CASSPGTSGNDLHEQFF. The CDR3 region has the DNA TGTGCCAGCAGCCCTGGGACTAGCGGAAACGATCTCCATGAGCAGTTCTTC.

This chain uses TRBV5-1 with TRBJ1-2; D gene ambiguous. Germline V CDR1 and CDR2: SGHRS, YFSETQ. V was trimmed by 4 bases and J by 4 bases, leaving 11 bases between them. CDR3 length equals 13 residues. CDR3 amino acids: CASSSGETYGYTF. CDR3 DNA sequence: TGCGCCAGCAGCAGTGGGGAGACCTATGGCTACACCTTC.

This clone was observed once. The genes are TRBV5-6 and TRBJ1-6; TRBD1 matches at 7 bases. Germline V lookup: CDR1 SGHDT, CDR2 YYEEEE. Trimming took 0 bases from V and 1 from J; bases not matched to a gene: 7. This CDR3 is built from 18 residues. The CDR3 loop reads CASSLVVGGASYNSPLHF. CDR3 DNA: TGTGCCAGCAGCTTGGTCGTAGGGGGCGCGTCCTATAATTCACCCCTCCACTTT.

This sequence joins TRBV3-1 (or the pseudogene TRBV3-2) and TRBJ1-6, with 7 nucleotides matching TRBD1. Unmatched junction bases numbered 16, after V lost 5 bases and J lost 3 bases. Germline V gene sequence: CDR1 LGHDT, CDR2 YNNKEL (reference sequence). The CDR3 runs 19 residues. This chain's CDR3 is CASSSLSTGLFFYNSPLHF. The CDR3 DNA reads as TGTGCCAGCAGCTCCCTTTCGACAGGGCTTTTCTTCTATAATTCACCCCTCCACTTT.

V and J are TRBV7-2 and TRBJ1-1, with a weak D call TRBD1 (6 bases). CDR1 and CDR2 (germline): SGHTA, FQGNSA. The V end lost 7 bases, the J end lost 7 bases, and 13 bases lay between the germline ends. CDR3 length: 12 residues. CDR3 loop: CASTETGVEAFF. CDR3 bases: TGTGCCAGCACGGAGACAGGCGTTGAAGCTTTCTTT.

V gene TRBV11-2 combines with J gene TRBJ2-1, with D perhaps matching TRBD2 (6 bases). V lost 7 bases and J 6 bases, leaving 13 bases between the germline ends. CDR3 size: 13 residues. Germline V gene data show CDR1 as SGHAT and CDR2 as FQNNGV. The CDR3 loop is CASKAGPSNEQFF. As DNA, the CDR3 is TGTGCCAGCAAGGCGGGACCTTCCAATGAGCAGTTCTTC.

The gene calls are TRBV21-1 and TRBJ1-2; TRBD1, as called in the table, went unchecked against the DNA. TRBV21-1 is annotated as a pseudogene. This CDR3 is built from 15 residues. CDR3 in amino acids: CASSIHRGPYYGYTF. The CDR3 nucleotides read TGTGCCAGCAGCATTCACAGGGGGCCTTACTATGGCTACACCTTC.

The V gene is TRBV19, the J gene TRBJ2-2; TRBD1 is a possible D gene (6 bases). The CDR3 is made up of 15 amino acids. Per germline, CDR1 LNHDA and CDR2 SQIVND (reference sequence). V lost 5 bases to trimming and J lost 6 bases, with 16 bases between them. The CDR3 here is CASSPRTDKAGELFF. CDR3 in DNA: TGTGCCAGTAGTCCTCGGACAGACAAAGCCGGGGAGCTGTTTTTT.

This chain connects TRBV19 to TRBJ1-5; 9 bases agree with TRBD1. The J segment lost 7 bases and the V segment lost 3 bases, leaving 10 bases of the junction unmatched. Germline V gene lookup returns CDR1 LNHDA and CDR2 SQIVND (reference sequence). The CDR3 is made up of 16 amino acids. CDR3 protein: CASSIWGQGAGQPQHF. The CDR3 nucleotides are TGTGCCAGTAGTATCTGGGGACAGGGAGCGGGGCAGCCCCAGCATTTT.

V and J are TRBV9 and TRBJ1-2; no clear D gene. Trimming removed 0 bases at V and 7 bases at J, with 7 bases between. The CDR3 runs 12 residues. The germline gives CDR1 SGDLS, CDR2 YYNGEE. The CDR3 DNA follows: TGTGCCAGCAGCGTAGTGGAGGGTGGCTACACCTTC. This translates into CASSVVEGGYTF.

The chain uses TRBV12-5 and TRBJ2-1; 12 bases are a match to TRBD1. With V trimmed by 5 bases and J by 6 bases, 5 bases remained unmatched. The CDR3 spans 15 residues. Germline V gene lookup returns CDR1 LGHNT and CDR2 FRNRAP. In DNA, the CDR3 is TGTGCTAGTGGTGTGGGACAGGGGGCCTCCAATGAGCAGTTCTTC. Protein sequence: CASGVGQGASNEQFF.

The V gene is TRBV30, the J gene TRBJ2-1; 9 bases align to TRBD2. V lost 0 bases, J lost 7 bases, and 7 bases stayed unmatched. Germline assignment: CDR1 GTSNPN and CDR2 SVGIG (reference sequence). The CDR3 runs 15 residues. CDR3: CAWSVQGGRANEQFF. The CDR3 nucleotides read TGTGCCTGGAGTGTACAGGGCGGGAGGGCGAATGAGCAGTTCTTC.

V usage is TRBV5-4 and J usage is TRBJ2-3, with 7 bases that match TRBD1. CDR3 length equals 17 residues. The V segment lost 3 bases and the J segment 3 bases; nucleotides outside the gene matches: 13. Germline-derived CDR1 and CDR2 are SGHNT and YYREEE (reference sequence). CDR3 coding DNA: TGTGCCAGCAGCTCGCCCGCAGACAGGGTGGCAACAGATACGCAGTATTTT. It translates to CASSSPADRVATDTQYF.

Points on this clone: This sample also contains other DNA sequences that code for the same CDR3. In DNA, the CDR3 is TGTGCCAGCAGTACAGGGTCGGACTATGGCTACACCTTC. Translated: CASSTGSDYGYTF. The chain uses TRBV12-3 or TRBV12-4 and TRBJ1-2; maybe TRBD1 (6 bases). This CDR3 comprises 13 residues. V was trimmed by 5 bases and J by 3 bases, leaving 10 bases between them.

The CDR3 loop reads CASSYSVLVDGELFF. The CDR3 DNA reads TGTGCCAGCAGTTACAGCGTACTGGTGGACGGGGAGCTGTTTTTT. The V and J genes are TRBV6-6 and TRBJ2-2, with unresolved D. CDR1 MNHNY and CDR2 SVGAGI come from the germline V gene (reference sequence). This CDR3 spans 15 amino acids. Trimming left V 2 bases short and J 7 bases short, with 14 bases between.

The CDR3 region has the DNA TGTGCCAGCAGCTTGGGGGGGCTGGTTGAAGCTTTCTTT. This codes for CASSLGGLVEAFF. The chain uses TRBV5-6 and TRBJ1-1; tentative D call: TRBD1 (6 bases). With 0 bases removed from V and 7 bases from J, the gap between germline ends came to 10 bases. The CDR3 sequence is 13 residues long. The germline V gene has CDR1 SGHDT and CDR2 YYEEEE.

This clone was recorded once. This chain joins TRBV7-2 and TRBJ2-1, with TRBD1 as a possible D gene (8 bases). The CDR3 totals 15 residues. With 6 bases removed from V and 4 bases from J, the gap between germline ends came to 16 bases. Looked up from germline, CDR1 is SGHTA and CDR2 is FQGNSA. The CDR3 bases are TGTGCCAGCAGGTCTACAGGGGGGGTTTACAATGAGCAGTTCTTC. It yields the protein CASRSTGGVYNEQFF.

The rearrangement links TRBV19 to TRBJ1-4, with unresolved D. The germline V and J ends were trimmed by 3 bases and 5 bases, with 13 bases remaining between them. The germline V gene encodes CDR1 LNHDA and CDR2 SQIVND (reference sequence). The CDR3 has 15 residues. The CDR3 bases are TGTGCCAGTAGTATGAGGTGGTCGGGAAATGAAAAACTGTTTTTT. It is translated as CASSMRWSGNEKLFF.

The DNA for the CDR3 is TGTGCCAGCAGTTACTCGTCGGCTAGCGTCTACAATGAGCAGTTCTTC. Translated, it gives CASSYSSASVYNEQFF. This chain connects TRBV6-5 to TRBJ2-1; a possible D gene is TRBD2 (6 bases). This CDR3 is 16 amino acids long. Between the trimmed V and J ends, which lost 0 bases and 3 bases, there was a span of 12 bases. Germline V CDR1 and CDR2: MNHEY, SVGAGI.